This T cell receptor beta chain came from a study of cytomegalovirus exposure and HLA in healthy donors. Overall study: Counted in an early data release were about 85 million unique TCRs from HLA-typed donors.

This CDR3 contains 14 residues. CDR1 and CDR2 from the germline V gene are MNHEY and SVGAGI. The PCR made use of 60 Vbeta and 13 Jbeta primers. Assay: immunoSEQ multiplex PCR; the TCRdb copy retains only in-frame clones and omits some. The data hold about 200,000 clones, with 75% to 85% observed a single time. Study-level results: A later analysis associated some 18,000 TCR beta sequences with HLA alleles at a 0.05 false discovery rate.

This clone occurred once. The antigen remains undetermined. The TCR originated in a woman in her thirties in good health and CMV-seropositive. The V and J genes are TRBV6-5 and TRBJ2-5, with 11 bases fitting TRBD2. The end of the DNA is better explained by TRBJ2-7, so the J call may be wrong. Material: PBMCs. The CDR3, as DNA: TGTGCCAGCAGAGGGACTAGCGGACGATACGAGCAGTACTTC. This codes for CASRGTSGRYEQYF.